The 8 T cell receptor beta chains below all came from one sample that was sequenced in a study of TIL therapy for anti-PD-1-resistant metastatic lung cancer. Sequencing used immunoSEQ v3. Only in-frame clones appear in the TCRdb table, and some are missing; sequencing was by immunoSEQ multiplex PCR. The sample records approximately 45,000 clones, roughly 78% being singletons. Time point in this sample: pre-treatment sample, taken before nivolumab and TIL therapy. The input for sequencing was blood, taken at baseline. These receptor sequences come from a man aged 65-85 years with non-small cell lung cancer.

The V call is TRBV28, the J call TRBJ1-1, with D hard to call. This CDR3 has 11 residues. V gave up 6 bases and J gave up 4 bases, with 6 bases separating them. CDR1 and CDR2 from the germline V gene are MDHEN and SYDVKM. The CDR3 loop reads CASRRGTEAFF. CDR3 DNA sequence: TGTGCCAGCAGGCGGGGCACTGAAGCTTTCTTT. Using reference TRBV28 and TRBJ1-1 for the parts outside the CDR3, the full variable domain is DVKVTQSSRYLVKRTGEKVFLECVQDMDHENMFWYRQDPGLGLRLIYFSYDVKMKEKGDIPEGYSVSREKKERFSLILESASTNQTSMYLCASRRGTEAFFGQGTRLTVV.

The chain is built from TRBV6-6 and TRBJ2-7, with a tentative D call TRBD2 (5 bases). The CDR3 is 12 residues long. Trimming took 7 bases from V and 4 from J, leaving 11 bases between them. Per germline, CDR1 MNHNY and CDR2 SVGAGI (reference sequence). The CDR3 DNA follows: TGTGCCAGCACCTTGACGGGATACGAGCAGTACTTC. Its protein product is CASTLTGYEQYF.

This chain's CDR3 is CASTMNGPNYGYTF. As DNA, the CDR3 is TGTGCCAGCACAATGAACGGACCTAACTATGGCTACACCTTC. The rearrangement joins TRBV6-1 to TRBJ1-2; no clear D gene. The CDR3 is 14 residues long. Deletions cut 7 bases from V and 0 bases from J, with 12 bases between. CDR1 MNHNS and CDR2 SASEGT come from the germline V gene.

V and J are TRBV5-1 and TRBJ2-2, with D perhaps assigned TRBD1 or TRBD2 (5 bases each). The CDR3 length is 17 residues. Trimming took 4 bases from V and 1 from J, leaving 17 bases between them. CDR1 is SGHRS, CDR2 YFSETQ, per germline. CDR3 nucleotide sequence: TGCGCCAGCAGCGGCAACTCAGGGACGGTGAACACCGGGGAGCTGTTTTTT. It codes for CASSGNSGTVNTGELFF.

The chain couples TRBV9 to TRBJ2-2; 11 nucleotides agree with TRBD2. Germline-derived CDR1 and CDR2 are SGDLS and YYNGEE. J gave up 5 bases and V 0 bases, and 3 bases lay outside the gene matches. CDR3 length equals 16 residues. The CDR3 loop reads CASSVGPSGRTGELFF. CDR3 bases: TGTGCCAGCAGCGTAGGGCCTAGCGGGAGGACCGGGGAGCTGTTTTTT.

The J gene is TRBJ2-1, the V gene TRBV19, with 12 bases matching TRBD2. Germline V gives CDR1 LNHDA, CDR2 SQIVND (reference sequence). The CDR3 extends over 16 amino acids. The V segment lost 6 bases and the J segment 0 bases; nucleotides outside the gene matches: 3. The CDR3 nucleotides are TGTGCCAGTAGCCGGACTAGCGGGACCTCCTACAATGAGCAGTTCTTC. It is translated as CASSRTSGTSYNEQFF.

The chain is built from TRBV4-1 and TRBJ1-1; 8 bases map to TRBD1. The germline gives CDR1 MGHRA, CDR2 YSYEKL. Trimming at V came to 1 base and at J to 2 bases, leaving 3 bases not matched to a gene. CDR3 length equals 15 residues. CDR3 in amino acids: CASSQATGANTEAFF. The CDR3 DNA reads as TGCGCCAGCAGCCAAGCGACAGGGGCCAACACTGAAGCTTTCTTT.

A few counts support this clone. The CDR3 protein is CASGYNEQFF. The CDR3 DNA follows: TGTGCCAGCGGGTACAATGAGCAGTTCTTC. This chain links TRBV28 with TRBJ2-1; D not resolved. Germline loops: CDR1 MDHEN, CDR2 SYDVKM. This CDR3 region has 10 residues. Trimming pared 8 bases from V and 4 bases from J, leaving 3 bases between.